The 27 T cell receptor beta chains given below trace back to one sample, sequenced in a study of identical twins. TCRdb reprocessed the 5' RACE reads via MiXCR and lists one record per CDR3 protein. The sample lists about 530,000 distinct CDR3 sequences; around 15% were seen once. The sample also formed part of further work on yellow fever vaccine responses in identical twins.

The specimen sequenced was CD4+ T cells sorted from blood. The receptors were gathered from a woman between 18 and 29 years old in good health.

The gene calls are TRBV2 and TRBJ2-2, with 14 nucleotides matching TRBD2. In germline, CDR1 is SNHLY, CDR2 FYNNEI. CDR3 length: 15 amino acids. The junction had 4 bases not matched to a gene; V was cut back by 6 bases and J by 7 bases. The CDR3: CASRGLAGVIGELFF. The DNA for the CDR3 is TGTGCCAGCAGGGGACTAGCGGGAGTGATCGGGGAGCTGTTTTTT. Together with reference TRBV2 and TRBJ2-2, the CDR3 gives the full variable domain: EPEVTQTPSHQVTQMGQEVILRCVPISNHLYFYWYRQILGQKVEFLVSFYNNEISEKSEIFDDQFSVERPDGSNFTLKIRSTKLEDSAMYFCASRGLAGVIGELFFGEGSRLTVL.

This clonotype was seen a handful of times. The chain links TRBV12-3 or TRBV12-4 to TRBJ2-1; possibly TRBD1 for D (5 bases). The CDR3 is 14 amino acids. V was cut by 10 bases and J by 0 bases, with 13 bases left in between. DNA of the CDR3: TGTGCCACAGGGCGGTTAAGCTCCTACAATGAGCAGTTCTTC. Amino acid sequence: CATGRLSSYNEQFF.

The gene calls are TRBV19 and TRBJ2-5; tentatively, D is TRBD1 or TRBD2 (5 bases each). There are 13 residues in the CDR3. Germline V lookup: CDR1 LNHDA, CDR2 SQIVND (reference sequence). With 6 bases removed from V and 7 bases from J, the gap between germline ends came to 15 bases. As DNA, the CDR3 is TGTGCCAGTAGAGGGGACCTGTTGCCGACCCAGTACTTC. Translation gives CASRGDLLPTQYF.

The sample holds a few counts of this clonotype. CDR3 nucleotides: TGTGCCAGCAGCCAAGATCTATTCAGCGGGGGCACAGATACGCAGTATTTT. It translates to CASSQDLFSGGTDTQYF. This sequence joins TRBV3-1 and TRBJ2-3; 7 nucleotides agree with TRBD2. V lost 0 bases, J lost 1 base, and 7 bases stayed unmatched. CDR3 size: 17 residues. In germline, CDR1 is LGHDT, CDR2 YNNKEL (reference sequence).

This clonotype appeared many times. V usage is TRBV6-5 and J usage is TRBJ2-5, with D uncertain. V dropped 2 bases and J dropped 3 bases, with 16 bases sitting between them. CDR1 and CDR2 (germline): MNHEY, SVGAGI. There are 16 residues in the CDR3. CDR3 bases: TGTGCCAGCAGTTACCCCCCCGATTGGGGAAAAGAGACCCAGTACTTC. It translates to CASSYPPDWGKETQYF.

The chain recombines TRBV11-2 with TRBJ1-1; 8 positions match TRBD1. This CDR3 is 16 amino acids long. J gave up 5 bases and V 0 bases, and 8 bases lay outside the gene matches. Germline values: CDR1 SGHAT, CDR2 FQNNGV. The CDR3 region has the DNA TGTGCCAGCAGCTTAGAGCCGTCAGGGGGCTTGACTGAAGCTTTCTTT. It specifies CASSLEPSGGLTEAFF.

This clonotype came up a few times. The gene calls are TRBV12-3 or TRBV12-4 and TRBJ2-3; possibly TRBD2 for D (5 bases). The CDR3 covers 15 residues. Trimming stripped 4 bases from V and 6 bases from J, with 17 bases between. CDR3 residues: CASSSPGFRSDTQYF. The CDR3 DNA reads TGTGCCAGCAGTTCCCCGGGGTTTAGGTCGGATACGCAGTATTTT.

This clonotype turned up a few times. The chain employs TRBV20-1 and TRBJ2-7; D is possibly TRBD2 (6 bases). The V end was cut by 5 bases, the J end by 2 bases, with 16 bases between. This CDR3 comprises 14 residues. Germline V CDR1 and CDR2: DFQATT, SNEGSKA (reference sequence). The CDR3 nucleotides are TGCAGTGCTTTAGCGGCGTACCTAACCTACGAGCAGTACTTC. It specifies CSALAAYLTYEQYF.

This clonotype showed up just a few times. V is TRBV20-1 and J is TRBJ1-1, with unresolved D. CDR3 length: 13 amino acids. Trimming removed 3 bases from V and 0 bases from J, with 8 bases in between. Per the germline V gene, CDR1 is DFQATT and CDR2 is SNEGSKA (reference sequence). The chain's CDR3 is CSARNRMNTEAFF. The DNA for the CDR3 is TGCAGTGCTAGGAACCGGATGAACACTGAAGCTTTCTTT.

This clonotype was detected ten times or more. The rearrangement links TRBV12-3 or TRBV12-4 to TRBJ1-2; D not resolved. Trimming removed 1 base at V and 5 bases at J, with 11 bases between. CDR3 size: 14 residues. The CDR3 bases are TGTGCCAGCAGTTTAGGTGGCAGCAATTATGGCTACACCTTC. As protein: CASSLGGSNYGYTF.

In its sample, this clonotype was seen a few times. This sequence joins TRBV28 and TRBJ2-1, with a weak D call TRBD1 (5 bases). The germline CDR1 and CDR2 sequences are MDHEN and SYDVKM. The CDR3 is 13 residues long. The ends were cut back, 2 bases at V and 9 bases at J, with 11 bases in the middle. The CDR3 region is CASSLPQTAEQFF. In DNA form, the CDR3 reads TGTGCCAGCAGTTTACCCCAGACAGCTGAGCAGTTCTTC.

The rearrangement joins TRBV5-1 to TRBJ2-3; 12 nucleotides match TRBD2. CDR1 is SGHRS, CDR2 YFSETQ, per germline. The junction had 11 bases not matched to a gene; V was cut back by 0 bases and J by 3 bases. The CDR3 sequence is 19 residues long. CDR3 sequence (DNA): TGCGCCAGCAGCTTGGTGGTTCTAGCGGGAGGGATTTTAACAGATACGCAGTATTTT. Translating it yields CASSLVVLAGGILTDTQYF.

The chain is built from TRBV6-5 and TRBJ1-1; 8 bases line up with TRBD1. Losses at the gene ends were 4 bases for V and 0 bases for J; bases not matched to a gene: 4. The CDR3 spans 15 residues. Germline CDR1 reads MNHEY; CDR2 reads SVGAGI. The CDR3 loop reads CASSSGTGLNTEAFF. DNA of the CDR3: TGTGCCAGCAGTTCCGGGACAGGCCTGAACACTGAAGCTTTCTTT.

This clonotype has only a few counts. The chain uses TRBV2 and TRBJ2-1, with D unclear. The V gene lost 0 bases and the J gene lost 13 bases, with 16 bases spanning the gap. From germline, CDR1 is SNHLY and CDR2 FYNNEI. The CDR3 loop spans 14 amino acids. CDR3 residues: CASSEALSGIEQFF. The CDR3, as DNA: TGTGCCAGCAGTGAAGCGCTTAGTGGAATTGAACAGTTCTTC.

This clonotype was found a few times. This chain connects TRBV28 to TRBJ2-3, with D perhaps given as TRBD1 or TRBD2 (5 bases each). The CDR3 extends over 16 amino acids. Per the germline V gene, CDR1 is MDHEN and CDR2 is SYDVKM. V was clipped by 2 bases and J by 6 bases, with 18 bases between them. Here the CDR3 reads CASSLRGGDPMDTQYF. As DNA, the CDR3 is TGTGCCAGCAGTTTAAGAGGTGGGGACCCTATGGATACGCAGTATTTT.

The V gene is TRBV20-1, the J gene TRBJ1-1, with D unclear. The germline gives CDR1 DFQATT, CDR2 SNEGSKA (reference sequence). The CDR3 runs to 17 residues. V was clipped by 0 bases and J by 0 bases, with 17 bases between them. The CDR3 spells CSARDLRLAVVNTEAFF. DNA for the CDR3: TGCAGTGCTAGAGATCTTAGGTTAGCAGTGGTGAACACTGAAGCTTTCTTT.

CDR3 region: CSVAEGTDTQYF. The DNA of the CDR3 is TGCAGCGTTGCTGAGGGCACAGATACGCAGTATTTT. The chain combines TRBV29-1 with TRBJ2-3, with no clear D. The V and J ends lost 4 bases and 1 base respectively, with 6 bases between them. The CDR3 contains 12 residues. Germline V lookup: CDR1 SQVTM, CDR2 ANQGSEA.

CDR3 coding DNA: TGTGCCAGCAGGGGGACTAGCGGGGGCCTCGGGCAGACCCAGTACTTC. It encodes CASRGTSGGLGQTQYF. The chain links TRBV12-3 or TRBV12-4 to TRBJ2-5; TRBD2 aligns across 14 bases. After removal of 6 bases from V and 6 bases from J, the junction contained 9 bases not matched to a gene. The CDR3 contains 16 residues.

This clonotype has only a few counts. The gene calls are TRBV5-1 and TRBJ2-3; D remains ambiguous. The CDR3 extends over 15 amino acids. Germline V CDR1 and CDR2: SGHRS, YFSETQ. V gave up 4 bases and J gave up 2 bases, with 14 bases separating them. The CDR3 DNA reads TGCGCCAGCAGCGACTTTGGTTGGACCACAGATACGCAGTATTTT. Its protein is CASSDFGWTTDTQYF.

This sequence joins TRBV11-2 and TRBJ2-2; D remains unclear. CDR3 length: 15 residues. V was trimmed by 3 bases and J by 1 base, leaving 9 bases between them. From germline, CDR1 is SGHAT and CDR2 FQNNGV. CDR3 DNA: TGTGCCAGCAGCTTTTCGGCAGGGAACACCGGGGAGCTGTTTTTT. Protein sequence: CASSFSAGNTGELFF.

This clonotype was found a few times. The chain employs TRBV3-1 and TRBJ2-7, with 8 positions matching TRBD2. Germline CDR1 and CDR2: LGHDT and YNNKEL (reference sequence). The CDR3 covers 14 residues. V lost 6 bases, J lost 5 bases, and 9 bases stayed unmatched. The CDR3, as DNA: TGTGCCAGCAGTCCCGGGGGGGCGAGGCACGAGCAGTACGTC. Protein sequence: CASSPGGARHEQYV.

The CDR3 coding sequence is TGTGCCAGCAGCCCCGGCGGGGCAAGCAATCAGCCCCAGCATTTT. This translates into CASSPGGASNQPQHF. V usage is TRBV6-1 and J usage is TRBJ1-5; maybe TRBD1 (5 bases). This CDR3 spans 15 amino acids. Germline CDR1 reads MNHNS; CDR2 reads SASEGT. Trimming pared 6 bases from V and 1 base from J, leaving 13 bases between.

This clonotype occurred a few times. The rearrangement links TRBV14 to TRBJ1-3; D gene uncertain. The CDR3 is made up of 15 amino acids. Trimming shortened V by 1 base and J by 0 bases, and 7 bases separated the two germline ends. Germline V gives CDR1 SGHDN, CDR2 FVKESK. In DNA, the CDR3 is TGTGCCAGCAGCCAAGTCTCGTTCTCTGGAAACACCATATATTTT. This gives the protein CASSQVSFSGNTIYF. The whole variable domain, filled in from reference TRBV14 and TRBJ1-3, reads EAGVTQFPSHSVIEKGQTVTLRCDPISGHDNLYWYRRVMGKEIKFLLHFVKESKQDESGMPNNRFLAERTGGTYSTLKVQPAELEDSGVYFCASSQVSFSGNTIYFGEGSWLTVV.

The chain couples TRBV10-3 to TRBJ2-5, with 7 bases that match TRBD2. Unmatched junction bases numbered 5, after V lost 2 bases and J lost 5 bases. There are 14 residues in the CDR3. Per germline, CDR1 ENHRY and CDR2 SYGVKD. The CDR3 nucleotides are TGTGCCATCAGTGAGGGCGCGGGGGTGGAGACCCAGTACTTC. It is translated as CAISEGAGVETQYF.

This clonotype was counted only a few times. The V and J genes are TRBV25-1 and TRBJ2-2; D tentatively reads TRBD1 or TRBD2 (6 bases each). The germline V gene has CDR1 MGHDK and CDR2 SYGVNS. Trimming shortened V by 4 bases and J by 3 bases, and 18 bases separated the two germline ends. CDR3 length: 17 amino acids. As DNA, the CDR3 is TGTGCCAGCAGTGGGACTACCGGGACAATTTACACCGGGGAGCTGTTTTTT. Amino acid sequence: CASSGTTGTIYTGELFF.

This rearrangement joins TRBV14 to TRBJ2-5; possibly TRBD2 for D (7 bases). Germline assignment: CDR1 SGHDN and CDR2 FVKESK. Trimming left V 0 bases short and J 5 bases short, with 22 bases between. The CDR3 totals 18 residues. The CDR3: CASSQDLGTNRERETQYF. As DNA, the CDR3 is TGTGCCAGCAGCCAAGACTTGGGGACTAACAGGGAGAGGGAGACCCAGTACTTC.

There are a few counts of this clonotype. CDR3 loop: CATSDPPGTSWETQYF. CDR3 in DNA: TGTGCCACCAGTGACCCTCCGGGTACGTCATGGGAGACCCAGTACTTC. The chain links TRBV24-1 to TRBJ2-5; the D is unclear. The V end lost 4 bases, the J end lost 5 bases, and 19 bases lay between the germline ends. Germline assignment: CDR1 KGHDR and CDR2 SFDVKD. The CDR3 spans 16 residues.